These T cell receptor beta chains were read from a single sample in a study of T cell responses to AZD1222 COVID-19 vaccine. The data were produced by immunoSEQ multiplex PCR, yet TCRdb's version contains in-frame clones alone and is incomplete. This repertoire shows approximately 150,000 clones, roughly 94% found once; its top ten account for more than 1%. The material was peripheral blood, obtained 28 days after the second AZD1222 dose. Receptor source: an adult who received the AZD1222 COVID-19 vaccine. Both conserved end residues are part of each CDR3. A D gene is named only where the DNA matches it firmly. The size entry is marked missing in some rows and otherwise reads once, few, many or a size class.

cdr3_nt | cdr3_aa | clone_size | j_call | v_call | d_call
TGTGCCAGCAGCTTGGGACAGGTTACCTATGGCTACACCTTC | CASSLGQVTYGYTF | . | TRBJ1-2 | TRBV7-9 | TRBD1
TGTGCCAGTGGCTATGAGCAGTTCTTC | CASGYEQFF | . | TRBJ2-1 | TRBV19 | .
TGCGCCAGCAGCTTGGTGGTCGGGGGGGACCAGCCCCAGCATTTT | CASSLVVGGDQPQHF | . | TRBJ1-5 | TRBV5-1 | .
TGTGCCAGCAGCTTAAGGCCAGGGCTGAACACTGAAGCTTTCTTT | CASSLRPGLNTEAFF | . | TRBJ1-1 | TRBV11-2 | .
TGTGCCAGCAGCCACCCGCCGGGACAGAAAAAAAAACTGTTTTTT | CASSHPPGQKKKLFF | . | TRBJ1-4 | TRBV3-1/TRBV3-2 | TRBD1
TGTGCCAGCAGCCTTGGACAGGGGGCGGGTGAAAAACTGTTTTTT | CASSLGQGAGEKLFF | . | TRBJ1-4 | TRBV7-4 | TRBD1
TGCGCCAGCTCGGGGGCCGCAGGGCAGGGTGAAAAACTGTTTTTT | CASSGAAGQGEKLFF | . | TRBJ1-4 | TRBV5-1 | .
TGTGCCAGCAGCTACAGACAGGGGTTATACAATGAGCAGTTCTTC | CASSYRQGLYNEQFF | . | TRBJ2-1 | TRBV7-9 | TRBD1
TGTGCCAGCAGCTTGGGGTATTCGGGGGGCACTGAAGCTTTCTTT | CASSLGYSGGTEAFF | . | TRBJ1-1 | TRBV5-5 | .
TGTGCCAGCAGCACTCGGACAGGGATGCCCTACGAGCAGTACTTC | CASSTRTGMPYEQYF | . | TRBJ2-7 | TRBV11-3 | TRBD1
TGTGCCAGCAATACCGGGACAGGGTATGGCTACACCTTC | CASNTGTGYGYTF | . | TRBJ1-2 | TRBV2 | TRBD1
TGTGCCAGCAGCGTACCAGGGGGCGAGCAGTACTTC | CASSVPGGEQYF | . | TRBJ2-7 | TRBV9 | TRBD1
TGCGCCAGCAGCTCTCACGTGGCTGGGGCCAACGTCCTGACTTTC | CASSSHVAGANVLTF | . | TRBJ2-6 | TRBV5-1 | .
TGTGCCAGCATCAGACAGGGGTCTGGCTACACCTTC | CASIRQGSGYTF | . | TRBJ1-2 | TRBV6-5 | TRBD1
TGTGCCAGCAGCTTGGGCGGGTTCCCCTACAATGAGCAGTTCTTC | CASSLGGFPYNEQFF | once | TRBJ2-1 | TRBV5-4 | .
TGTGCCAGCAGCTTAGATTGGAGCTATGAAAAACTGTTTTTT | CASSLDWSYEKLFF | . | TRBJ1-4 | TRBV11-2 | .
TGTGCCAGCAGTTTAGCGGGGATCGAGCAGTACTTC | CASSLAGIEQYF | . | TRBJ2-7 | TRBV12-3/TRBV12-4 | .
TGTGCCAGCAGCTTGGTGGCAGATACGCAGTATTTT | CASSLVADTQYF | . | TRBJ2-3 | TRBV5-4 | .
TGTGCCAGCAGTTTTTTCCAGGGACAGGTCTATGGCTACACCTTC | CASSFFQGQVYGYTF | once | TRBJ1-2 | TRBV6-5 | TRBD1
TGTGCCAGCAGTGAATGGGGGTATCAGCCCCAGCATTTT | CASSEWGYQPQHF | . | TRBJ1-5 | TRBV6-1 | .
TGTGCCAGCATCGCCCGGGGTGGGACTGAAGCTTTCTTT | CASIARGGTEAFF | . | TRBJ1-1 | TRBV19 | .
TGTGCCAGCAGCCCAACAGTCTCCTACAATGAGCAGTTCTTC | CASSPTVSYNEQFF | . | TRBJ2-1 | TRBV7-8 | .
TGTGCCAGCAGCCCCCTAGGGGGAGGCACTGAAGCTTTCTTT | CASSPLGGGTEAFF | . | TRBJ1-1 | TRBV3-1/TRBV3-2 | .
TGTGCCAGCAGCCCGAGGGCAGGGGTCGGAAACACCATATATTTT | CASSPRAGVGNTIYF | . | TRBJ1-3 | TRBV9 | .
TGTGCCACGAGGAAAAACACTGAAGCTTTCTTT | CATRKNTEAFF | . | TRBJ1-1 | TRBV2 | .
TGTGCCACCAGCGGGGACAGGGGGTTAGCCAAAAACATTCAGTACTTC | CATSGDRGLAKNIQYF | . | TRBJ2-4 | TRBV15 | TRBD1
TGTGCCACCAGCAGAGGTGGGAGTTACAATGAGCAGTTCTTC | CATSRGGSYNEQFF | . | TRBJ2-1 | TRBV15 | .
TGTGCCAGCAGCTTACCCAGCGGGGGCCGTTACAATGAGCAGTTCTTC | CASSLPSGGRYNEQFF | once | TRBJ2-1 | TRBV5-6 | TRBD2
TGCGCCAGCAGCCAGAAGACAGGGTCCTACGAGCAGTACTTC | CASSQKTGSYEQYF | . | TRBJ2-7 | TRBV4-1 | TRBD1
TGTGCCAGCAGCTTAACAGGGACGGCCCTCAATGAGCAGTTCTTC | CASSLTGTALNEQFF | once | TRBJ2-1 | TRBV11-2 | .
TGTGCCAGCAGCTTCGACGTTAACCCCCTCTACGAGCAGTACTTC | CASSFDVNPLYEQYF | . | TRBJ2-7 | TRBV5-8 | .
TGTGCCATCAGTGGGGGACAGGGGGACACTGAAGCTTTCTTT | CAISGGQGDTEAFF | . | TRBJ1-1 | TRBV10-3 | TRBD1
TGTGCCAGCAGCTCGGCCGGTGCTAATGAAAAACTGTTTTTT | CASSSAGANEKLFF | . | TRBJ1-4 | TRBV7-9 | .
TGTGCCAGCAGCCAAACTAGAGGTGGTGAGCAGTTCTTC | CASSQTRGGEQFF | . | TRBJ2-1 | TRBV6-2/TRBV6-3 | .
TGCAGTGCTAAAGGAGGCACTGAAGCTTTCTTT | CSAKGGTEAFF | . | TRBJ1-1 | TRBV20-1 | .
TGTGCCAGCAGGGGGACAGGACCGAACACCGGGGAGCTGTTTTTT | CASRGTGPNTGELFF | . | TRBJ2-2 | TRBV6-5 | TRBD1
TGTGCCAGCAGCTTAGAGGCCAATCAGCCCCAGCATTTT | CASSLEANQPQHF | . | TRBJ1-5 | TRBV11-2 | .
TGTGCCATAGGGTCCACTAATGAAAAACTGTTTTTT | CAIGSTNEKLFF | . | TRBJ1-4 | TRBV10-3 | .